This T cell receptor beta chain emerged from a study of PD-L1 blockade in urothelial cancer. As for the study in general: Atezolizumab therapy began for patients in about 2014, dosed at 1,200 mg intravenously every 3 weeks. The study's findings and limits: A below-median TCR clonality in blood before treatment predicted better survival.

Method: immunoSEQ multiplex PCR; TCRdb's copy keeps in-frame clones and lacks some. The sample includes 100,000 or so clones, roughly nine tenths of them seen just once. This clone was recorded a few times. Antigen specificity is unknown. The TCR originated in an elderly woman with urothelial cancer. The starting material was PBMCs, obtained around atezolizumab (anti-PD-L1) treatment.

This chain's CDR3 is CASSLTGLGGEQYF. DNA for the CDR3: TGTGCCAGTAGCTTGACAGGGTTGGGAGGCGAGCAGTACTTC. The V and J genes are TRBV19 and TRBJ2-7, with a possible D match to TRBD1 (7 bases). Looked up from germline, CDR1 is LNHDA and CDR2 is SQIVND (reference sequence). The CDR3 extends over 14 amino acids. Between the trimmed V and J ends, which lost 6 bases and 6 bases, there was a span of 18 bases.